This T cell receptor (beta chain) was sequenced in a study of T cells after yellow fever vaccination. V was trimmed by 8 bases and J by 1 base, leaving 14 bases between them. Germline V CDR1 and CDR2: MNHNS, SASEGT. This CDR3 spans 15 amino acids. TCRdb redid the calling of the 5' RACE reads with MiXCR, one entry per CDR3 protein. This table holds a few hundred thousand distinct CDR3 sequences, 10% to 15% found once. This sample comprised CD4+ T cells sorted from PBMCs, obtained 45 days after the yellow fever booster vaccination. The genes are TRBV6-1 and TRBJ2-2, with a possible D match to TRBD2 (6 bases). The source of this sequence is a man aged 30-40 years who received the YFV17D yellow fever vaccine. The DNA of the CDR3 is TGTGCCAGCCGAGGACGGGAGAGGAACACCGGGGAGCTGTTTTTT. Residues: CASRGRERNTGELFF.